One sample yielded the 17 T cell receptor beta chains listed below, sequenced in a study of T cell clonality in common variable immunodeficiency. The protocol was immunoSEQ multiplex PCR, while the TCRdb copy is restricted to in-frame clones and leaves out a portion. The sample shows tens of thousands of clones, none of them appearing just once. The sample consisted of peripheral blood mononuclear cells. The receptors derive from a person aged 18 to 75 in good health.

This clone was seen ten or more times. The CDR3 extends 3 residues past the end of the read, so its final part is completed from the germline J gene. The chain joins TRBV30 to TRBJ1-4, with a weak D call TRBD1 (6 bases). V dropped 3 bases and J dropped 1 base, with 12 bases sitting between them. The CDR3 consists of 15 residues. Germline CDR1 reads GTSNPN; CDR2 reads SVGIG (reference sequence). CDR3 residues: CAWSGTSGTNEKLFF. CDR3 DNA (partial): TGTGCCTGGAGCGGGACATCCGGAACTAATGAAAAA.

This clone came up many times. Coverage ceases 3 residues before the CDR3 finishes, and the germline J gene fills in the end. The chain is built from TRBV2 and TRBJ1-4, with TRBD1 identical over 7 bases. Germline V gene lookup returns CDR1 SNHLY and CDR2 FYNNEI. This CDR3 has 14 residues. The V segment lost 7 bases and the J segment 5 bases; nucleotides outside the gene matches: 7. CDR3 bases read: TGTGCCAGCAAGGGGGCAGGGGTAAATGAAAAA. It codes for CASKGAGVNEK. The complete CDR3 sequence is CASKGAGVNEKLFF.

Many counts were recorded for this clone. The read halts 3 residues ahead of the CDR3 end, with the missing end drawn from the germline J gene. The genes are TRBV20-1 and TRBJ2-7; TRBD1 matches at 9 bases. CDR1 DFQATT and CDR2 SNEGSKA come from the germline V gene (reference sequence). The CDR3 is made up of 13 amino acids. The trim removed 6 bases at V and 3 bases at J, leaving 6 bases unmatched. The CDR3 DNA, read in part, is TGCAGTGCGGACACGGGACAGGGCTACGAG. Translating it yields CSADTGQGYE. The full CDR3 sequence reads CSADTGQGYEQYF.

This clone was seen only a few times. The read terminates 3 residues before the CDR3 end, so the remaining end is supplied by the germline J gene. This chain joins TRBV6-2 or TRBV6-3 and TRBJ1-2, with 7 bases identical to TRBD1. The CDR3 is 14 amino acids. Germline V gene lookup returns CDR1 MNHEY and CDR2 SVGEGT. CDR3 DNA, as far as it was read: TGTGCCAGCAGATTCCAACCGAGGGGGCACGGC. Its translation: CASRFQPRGHG. The CDR3 as a whole reads CASRFQPRGHGYTF.

Many counts were recorded for this clone. From the germline J gene comes the end of the CDR3, since the read stops 3 residues before it. This chain joins TRBV14 and TRBJ2-2; D might be TRBD2 (5 bases). This CDR3 comprises 14 residues. V lost 4 bases to trimming and J lost 2 bases, with 8 bases between them. Looked up from germline, CDR1 is SGHDN and CDR2 is FVKESK. The CDR3 loop reads CASSPDSNTGELFF. Incomplete CDR3 DNA: TGTGCCAGCAGCCCGGACTCAAACACCGGGGAG.

In this sample, this clone turned up many times. The read comes to an end 3 residues before the CDR3 does, leaving the germline J gene to fill in the end. The chain employs TRBV7-9 and TRBJ1-1, with D possibly TRBD1 on 5 matching bases. Germline assignment: CDR1 SEHNR and CDR2 FQNEAQ (reference sequence). The CDR3 runs 11 residues. This chain's CDR3 is CASSLDAGAFF. The DNA read from the CDR3 is TGTGCCAGCAGCTTAGACGCAGGG.

Comments on this clone: The read ends 3 residues early relative to the CDR3; the germline J gene fills the gap. V usage is TRBV18 and J usage is TRBJ1-2, with D uncertain. Germline V gene lookup returns CDR1 KGHSH and CDR2 LQKENI. The CDR3 runs 11 residues. The CDR3 bases that were read are TGTGCCAGCTCATCATACAATGAC. Residues: CASSSYND. The whole CDR3 sequence is CASSSYNDYTF.

This clone was detected ten times or more. A junction end diverges from the germline sequence, so it may reflect a read error. The DNA ends 3 residues before the CDR3 does, and the rest of the CDR3 is filled in from the germline J gene. The gene calls are TRBV4-2 and TRBJ2-5, with no clear D. Germline CDR1 reads LGHNA; CDR2 reads YNFKEQ. The CDR3 totals 17 residues. CDR3: CASSQEARITHSETQYF. The covered CDR3 bases are TGCGCCAGCAGCCAAGAGGCCCGGATCACGCACAGCGAGACC.

This clone has a count of ten or more. With the read ending 3 residues before the CDR3 end, the germline J gene is used to fill in that end. This chain uses TRBV10-3 with TRBJ2-3; D gene ambiguous. V shed 4 bases and J shed 6 bases, with 5 bases lying between them. This CDR3 contains 11 residues. Germline assignment: CDR1 ENHRY and CDR2 SYGVKD. The CDR3 bases that were read are TGTGCCATCAGTGGGCGGGATACG. As protein: CAISGRDT. The entire CDR3 reads CAISGRDTQYF.

The sample holds many counts of this clone. The read halts 3 residues ahead of the CDR3 end, with the missing end drawn from the germline J gene. The chain recombines TRBV19 with TRBJ2-1; TRBD2 matches at 11 bases. Looked up from germline, CDR1 is LNHDA and CDR2 is SQIVND (reference sequence). V lost 5 bases, J lost 5 bases, and 11 bases stayed unmatched. CDR3 length: 17 amino acids. The CDR3 sequence: CASSGSGRAGSHNEQFF. Partial CDR3 DNA: TGTGCCAGTAGTGGTAGCGGGAGGGCCGGGTCCCACAATGAG.

This clone was recorded many times. Read sequence stops 3 residues before the CDR3 end, and the germline J gene provides the missing end. J is TRBJ2-7 and V is TRBV28; D possibly matches TRBD1 or TRBD2 (7 bases each). V lost 6 bases to trimming and J lost 0 bases, with 18 bases between them. CDR1 MDHEN and CDR2 SYDVKM come from the germline V gene. The CDR3 covers 16 residues. CDR3 amino acids: CASRSNRGGSSYEQYF. CDR3 bases read: TGTGCCAGCAGGTCCAACAGGGGCGGGAGCTCCTACGAG.

This clone was seen many times. The read gets to within 3 residues of the CDR3 end, and the germline J gene fills in the rest. This chain connects TRBV29-1 to TRBJ2-3, with 8 bases aligning to TRBD2. Germline CDR1 reads SQVTM; CDR2 reads ANQGSEA. The length of the CDR3 is 14 residues. V dropped 7 bases and J dropped 4; count of bases not matched to a gene: 10. The part of the CDR3 DNA that was read is TGCAGCGGGGTCGCAGCGGGAGCCCCAGATACG. Its translation is CSGVAAGAPDT. From start to end, the CDR3 is CSGVAAGAPDTQYF.

This clone has a count of ten or more. The read halts 3 residues ahead of the CDR3 end, with the missing end drawn from the germline J gene. The chain combines TRBV4-1 with TRBJ2-2; the D gene is possibly TRBD1 (6 bases). The germline V and J ends were trimmed by 5 bases and 0 bases, with 10 bases remaining between them. CDR3 length equals 15 residues. Germline loops: CDR1 MGHRA, CDR2 YSYEKL. The sequenced part of the CDR3 DNA is TGCGCCAGCAGCTCAGGGGTAGCGAACACCGGGGAG. This codes for CASSSGVANTGE. The CDR3 in full is CASSSGVANTGELFF.

This clone was counted many times. The CDR3 goes on 3 residues after the read ends, and that part is filled in from the germline J gene. This rearrangement joins TRBV20-1 to TRBJ2-7; perhaps TRBD2 as D (6 bases). V was cut by 2 bases and J by 5 bases, with 16 bases left in between. The CDR3 consists of 14 residues. CDR1 DFQATT and CDR2 SNEGSKA come from the germline V gene (reference sequence). The CDR3 DNA, read in part, is TGCAGTGCTAGATCTAGCGCCTCCCCCAACGAG. Protein sequence: CSARSSASPNE. The complete CDR3 protein is CSARSSASPNEQYF.

This clone showed up many times. The DNA ends 3 residues before the CDR3 does, and the rest of the CDR3 is filled in from the germline J gene. V usage is TRBV7-9 and J usage is TRBJ2-7, with D possibly being TRBD1 (5 bases). The V gene's germline CDR1 is SEHNR and CDR2 FQNEAQ (reference sequence). The CDR3 runs to 12 residues. V shed 5 bases and J shed 2 bases, with 7 bases lying between them. The CDR3 bases that were read are TGTGCCAGCAGCACACAGGCCTACGAG. Its translation is CASSTQAYE. The CDR3 as a whole reads CASSTQAYEQYF.

This clone was counted at least ten times. CDR3 bases read: TGTGCCAGCAGGTACCAACTAGCATTCGCG. It codes for CASRYQLAFA. The CDR3 reads in full as CASRYQLAFAQYF. V gene TRBV7-2 combines with J gene TRBJ2-3, with D perhaps TRBD2 (6 bases). The sequenced fragment ends 3 residues before the CDR3 boundary, so the rest is inferred from the germline J gene. Germline V gene data show CDR1 as SGHTA and CDR2 as FQGNSA. The CDR3 totals 13 residues.

In this sample, this clone turned up many times. The read stops 3 residues short of the end of the CDR3; the missing end is completed from the germline J gene. The V and J genes are TRBV28 and TRBJ2-1; 7 positions agree with TRBD2. Trimming cost V 7 bases and J 3 bases; bases outside gene matches: 9. The germline CDR1 and CDR2 sequences are MDHEN and SYDVKM. The CDR3 runs to 15 residues. CDR3 in amino acids: CASIGTGTNYNEQFF. The sequenced CDR3 bases are TGTGCCAGCATCGGCACCGGGACTAACTACAATGAG.